This TCR beta chain was profiled in a study of cytomegalovirus exposure and HLA in healthy donors. Regarding the study as a whole: TCR beta chains numbering more than 150 were designated cytomegalovirus-associated.

This clone has only one observation. Its target is not known. Measured with immunoSEQ multiplex PCR; TCRdb has only the in-frame clones, and not every one. Counted here are more than 85,000 clones, 88% occurring once; the ten biggest clones make up more than 2%. The germline gives CDR1 SGHTA, CDR2 FQGNSA. This CDR3 has 15 amino acids. V lost 1 base and J lost 7, with 13 bases in between. This clonotype originated in a woman between 18 and 30 years old in good health and CMV-seronegative. Sequencing used PBMCs. The chain is built from TRBV7-2 and TRBJ2-2, with D perhaps TRBD1 (6 bases). The CDR3 region has the DNA TGTGCCAGCAGCTTAGAAGGCAGGGGTGTCGGGGAGCTGTTTTTT. Translated: CASSLEGRGVGELFF.